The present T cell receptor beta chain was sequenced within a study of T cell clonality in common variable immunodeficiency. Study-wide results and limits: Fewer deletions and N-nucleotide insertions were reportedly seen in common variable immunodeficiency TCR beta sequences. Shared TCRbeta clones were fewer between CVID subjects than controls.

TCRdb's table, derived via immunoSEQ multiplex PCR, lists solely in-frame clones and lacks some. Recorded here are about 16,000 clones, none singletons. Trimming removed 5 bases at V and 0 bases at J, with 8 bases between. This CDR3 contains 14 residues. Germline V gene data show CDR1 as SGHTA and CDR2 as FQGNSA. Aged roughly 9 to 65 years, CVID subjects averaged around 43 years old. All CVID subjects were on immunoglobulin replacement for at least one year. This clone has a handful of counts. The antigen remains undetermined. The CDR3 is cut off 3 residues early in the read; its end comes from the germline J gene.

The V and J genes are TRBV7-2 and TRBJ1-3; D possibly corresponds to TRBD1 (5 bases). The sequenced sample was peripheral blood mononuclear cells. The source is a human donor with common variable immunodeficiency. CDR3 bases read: TGTGCCAGCAGCCCTCAGGGCTCTGGAAACACC. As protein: CASSPQGSGNT. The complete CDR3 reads CASSPQGSGNTIYF. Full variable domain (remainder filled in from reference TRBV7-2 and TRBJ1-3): GAGVSQSPSNKVTEKGKDVELRCDPISGHTALYWYRQSLGQGLEFLIYFQGNSAPDKSGLPSDRFSAERTGGSVSTLTIQRTQQEDSAVYLCASSPQGSGNTIYFGEGSWLTVV.